This T cell receptor beta chain was profiled in a study of patients and donors after allogeneic stem cell transplantation. This clonotype was recorded at least ten times. V dropped 0 bases and J dropped 14 bases, with 17 bases sitting between them. The CDR3 consists of 14 residues. In germline, CDR1 is MGHRA, CDR2 YSYEKL. MiXCR, run by TCRdb on the RT-PCR reads, gives a single entry per CDR3 protein. The table includes some 230,000 distinct CDR3 sequences, 13% to 15% detected once. The chain uses TRBV4-1 and TRBJ2-1; D is unclear. This TCR derives from a human donor who was either an allogeneic HSCT recipient or a stem cell or donor lymphocyte infusion donor (not recorded which). It is not recorded whose cells these are; they may come from a transplant donor. The sample was blood, either unsorted or a sorted T cell fraction (not recorded which). The CDR3 loop is CASSQERSVGREFF. CDR3 nucleotides: TGCGCCAGCAGCCAAGAACGGTCCGTGGGTAGGGAGTTCTTC.